This TCR beta chain emerged from a study of blood T cell repertoires in COVID-19. Study summary: The United States, Italy and Spain were the sources of the acute and convalescent COVID-19 samples. From T cells, B-cell-depleted T cells, or PBMCs came the material, which was cDNA or gDNA.

The CDR3 totals 16 residues. Germline values: CDR1 SGHRS, CDR2 YFSETQ. With 4 bases clipped from V and 5 bases from J, the junction kept 12 bases outside the gene matches. Original methodology: Amplification from reference gene primers served as the basis for estimated nucleated cell counts. The protocol was immunoSEQ multiplex PCR, while the TCRdb copy is restricted to in-frame clones and leaves out a portion. For V, J and clone size, that table is used; D and trimming come from the DNA. The repertoire consists of approximately 180,000 clones, with 80% to 90% occurring once and the leading ten covering roughly 11%.

The chain combines TRBV5-1 with TRBJ2-7; 10 nucleotides agree with TRBD2. The sample taken for sequencing was peripheral blood. The TCR comes from a human donor with active or convalescent COVID-19. The donor label of this sample is uncertain. CDR3 sequence reads: CASSIIGSGRPHEQYF. For the CDR3, the DNA is TGCGCCAGCAGCATTATTGGTAGCGGGAGGCCCCACGAGCAGTACTTC.